The 21 T cell receptor beta chains given below trace back to one sample, sequenced in a study of pediatric ulcerative colitis. The rectum was sampled with one to two pinch biopsies at colonoscopy. Profiling relied on immunoSEQ multiplex PCR, and the TCRdb table lists in-frame clones only, not all of them. This table has tens of thousands of clones, 65% to 80% appearing once. The sample consisted of gut tissue. These receptor sequences come from a boy between 10 and 17 years old with severe ulcerative colitis.

The chain joins TRBV7-2 to TRBJ2-1; 7 bases line up with TRBD2. The CDR3 is made up of 14 amino acids. Germline V lookup: CDR1 SGHTA, CDR2 FQGNSA. Trimming took 3 bases from V and 5 from J; bases not matched to a gene: 4. The CDR3 DNA sequence: TGTGCCAGCAGCTTGGCTAGCGGAAACAATGAGCAGTTCTTC. This translates into CASSLASGNNEQFF. The full variable domain, in which reference TRBV7-2 and TRBJ2-1 provide the parts outside the CDR3, is GAGVSQSPSNKVTEKGKDVELRCDPISGHTALYWYRQSLGQGLEFLIYFQGNSAPDKSGLPSDRFSAERTGGSVSTLTIQRTQQEDSAVYLCASSLASGNNEQFFGPGTRLTVL.

The chain is built from TRBV7-9 and TRBJ1-2; D unclear. The CDR3 covers 14 residues. The germline CDR1 and CDR2 sequences are SEHNR and FQNEAQ (reference sequence). V dropped 0 bases and J dropped 6 bases, with 11 bases sitting between them. CDR3 sequence reads: CASSLAGGQDGYTF. The CDR3 bases are TGTGCCAGCAGCTTAGCGGGTGGGCAGGATGGCTACACCTTC.

This clone was counted once. V is TRBV10-3 and J is TRBJ2-5; 9 nucleotides match TRBD1. Germline values: CDR1 ENHRY, CDR2 SYGVKD. The trim removed 2 bases at V and 4 bases at J, leaving 5 bases unmatched. This CDR3 has 15 amino acids. The CDR3: CAISEAGTGRETQYF. The CDR3 DNA is TGTGCCATCAGTGAGGCCGGGACAGGGAGAGAGACCCAGTACTTC.

The table lists this clone with a few counts. The chain is built from TRBV11-2 and TRBJ2-5; tentative D call: TRBD1 (6 bases). The CDR3 contains 14 residues. The germline CDR1 and CDR2 sequences are SGHAT and FQNNGV. Trimming pared 4 bases from V and 3 bases from J, leaving 12 bases between. The CDR3 DNA reads as TGTGCCAGCAGCTGGTCAGCAGGGGAAGAGACCCAGTACTTC. Amino acids: CASSWSAGEETQYF.

This clone was observed once. The chain is built from TRBV5-1 and TRBJ2-1; a possible D gene is TRBD2 (7 bases). CDR1 is SGHRS and CDR2 is YFSETQ in the germline V gene. V lost 0 bases to trimming and J lost 9 bases, with 19 bases between them. The CDR3 covers 16 residues. The CDR3 protein is CASSLDRAAGASEQFF. The CDR3 DNA follows: TGCGCCAGCAGCTTGGATCGGGCGGCGGGGGCAAGTGAGCAGTTCTTC.

The gene calls are TRBV4-1 and TRBJ1-2, with D perhaps matching TRBD1 (6 bases). The CDR3 consists of 15 residues. Germline CDR1 is MGHRA and CDR2 is YSYEKL. Trimming removed 5 bases from V and 2 bases from J, with 15 bases in between. The CDR3 reads CASSSGDGGNYGYTF. The CDR3 DNA follows: TGCGCCAGCAGCTCAGGGGACGGCGGAAACTATGGCTACACCTTC.

V is TRBV6-1 and J is TRBJ2-7; tentative D call: TRBD2 (5 bases). Germline V gene lookup returns CDR1 MNHNS and CDR2 SASEGT. V was cut by 1 base and J by 5 bases, with 12 bases left in between. The length of the CDR3 is 14 residues. The CDR3 nucleotides are TGTGCCAGCAGTGAAGTTAGAGGGCTCGACGAGCAGTACTTC. Translated, it gives CASSEVRGLDEQYF.

The chain carries TRBV28 and TRBJ2-7; maybe TRBD1 (6 bases). In germline, CDR1 is MDHEN, CDR2 SYDVKM. V lost 7 bases, J lost 0 bases, and 13 bases lay in between. This CDR3 has 14 residues. CDR3 nucleotides: TGTGCCAGCAACAGGGTAGGGTCCTCCTACGAGCAGTACTTC. Translated, it gives CASNRVGSSYEQYF.

This clone was seen a handful of times. The chain joins TRBV6-5 to TRBJ2-7; weak D call: TRBD1 (6 bases). The CDR3 extends over 15 amino acids. Trimming took 0 bases from V and 2 from J, leaving 11 bases between them. Germline CDR1 is MNHEY and CDR2 is SVGAGI. The CDR3 spells CASSYSPRQAYEQYF. DNA for the CDR3: TGTGCCAGCAGTTACTCCCCAAGACAGGCCTACGAGCAGTACTTC.

V and J are TRBV6-1 and TRBJ1-4, with a tentative D call TRBD1 (6 bases). Germline CDR1 reads MNHNS; CDR2 reads SASEGT. CDR3 length: 14 amino acids. Trimming shortened V by 10 bases and J by 6 bases, and 18 bases separated the two germline ends. The CDR3 spells CAIQSGTLDEKLFF. CDR3 DNA sequence: TGTGCCATCCAATCCGGGACACTGGATGAAAAACTGTTTTTT.

This chain connects TRBV28 to TRBJ1-1, with D perhaps matching TRBD1 (6 bases). The CDR3 is made up of 17 amino acids. The V and J ends lost 3 bases and 1 base respectively, with 18 bases between them. Germline CDR1 and CDR2: MDHEN and SYDVKM. CDR3 nucleotide sequence: TGTGCCAGCAGTTTTTATCAGGGGACTGCAGAGAACACTGAAGCTTTCTTT. Translated: CASSFYQGTAENTEAFF. The entire variable domain, with the rest obtained from reference TRBV28 and TRBJ1-1, is as follows: DVKVTQSSRYLVKRTGEKVFLECVQDMDHENMFWYRQDPGLGLRLIYFSYDVKMKEKGDIPEGYSVSREKKERFSLILESASTNQTSMYLCASSFYQGTAENTEAFFGQGTRLTVV.

V and J are TRBV5-4 and TRBJ2-5; D gene unclear. Trimming removed 3 bases at V and 2 bases at J, with 8 bases between. Per the germline V gene, CDR1 is SGHNT and CDR2 is YYREEE (reference sequence). The CDR3 sequence is 13 residues long. CDR3 DNA: TGTGCCAGCAGCTCCCAAGGGCAAGAGACCCAGTACTTC. It is translated as CASSSQGQETQYF.

The chain links TRBV6-5 to TRBJ1-1, with 7 bases matching TRBD1. The V segment lost 9 bases and the J segment 5 bases; nucleotides outside the gene matches: 9. The CDR3 has 13 residues. Germline V lookup: CDR1 MNHEY, CDR2 SVGAGI. The CDR3 region has the DNA TGTGCCAGTACCCGGACAGGTCAGACTGAAGCTTTCTTT. The encoded protein is CASTRTGQTEAFF.

This clone came up a few times. One junction end disagrees with the germline gene, perhaps due to a read error. V is TRBV5-4 and J is TRBJ1-3; D unresolved. CDR1 and CDR2 from the germline V gene are SGHNT and YYREEE (reference sequence). The CDR3 consists of 14 residues. The CDR3 sequence is CASSSDGGSLRVDF. The CDR3 bases are TGTGCCAGCAGCTCGGACGGAGGGAGCCTAAGGGTGGATTTT.

The chain links TRBV5-1 to TRBJ1-3; no clear D. Trimming removed 4 bases from V and 0 bases from J, with 14 bases in between. CDR3 length equals 16 residues. Germline V gene sequence: CDR1 SGHRS, CDR2 YFSETQ. The CDR3 coding sequence is TGCGCCAGCAGCAGGTGGACGGCGAGCTCTGGAAACACCATATATTTT. Its protein is CASSRWTASSGNTIYF.

The chain combines TRBV4-1 with TRBJ2-3; D is undetermined. This CDR3 has 14 residues. Between the trimmed V and J ends, which lost 0 bases and 5 bases, there was a span of 9 bases. In germline, CDR1 is MGHRA, CDR2 YSYEKL. The CDR3 sequence: CASSQDFGLDTQYF. CDR3 sequence (DNA): TGCGCCAGCAGCCAAGACTTTGGGCTAGATACGCAGTATTTT.

This chain uses TRBV9 with TRBJ2-5; D call uncertain. The ends were cut back, 1 base at V and 5 bases at J, with 9 bases in the middle. The CDR3 sequence is 13 residues long. Per the germline V gene, CDR1 is SGDLS and CDR2 is YYNGEE. CDR3 loop: CASSVTSWETQYF. The CDR3 DNA reads TGTGCCAGCAGCGTAACGAGTTGGGAGACCCAGTACTTC.

The chain couples TRBV7-8 to TRBJ1-1; D call uncertain. CDR3 length: 14 amino acids. The V end was cut by 1 base, the J end by 3 bases, with 9 bases between. The V gene's germline CDR1 is SGHVS and CDR2 FQNEAQ. As DNA, the CDR3 is TGTGCCAGCAGCTTAGATGTAGTGGACACTGAAGCTTTCTTT. This sequence encodes CASSLDVVDTEAFF.

This sequence joins TRBV5-6 and TRBJ1-2; 9 nucleotides align to TRBD1. Germline CDR1 reads SGHDT; CDR2 reads YYEEEE. The length of the CDR3 is 14 residues. Trimming at V came to 2 bases and at J to 2 bases, leaving 1 base not matched to a gene. CDR3 bases: TGTGCCAGCAGCTTACAGGGGGCAAACTATGGCTACACCTTC. It encodes CASSLQGANYGYTF.

The chain links TRBV12-2 to TRBJ2-7; whether TRBD1, the table's D call, matches the DNA was not checked. TRBV12-2 is a pseudogene. CDR3 length: 12 amino acids. The CDR3 DNA reads TGTGCAAGTCGCTTAGACAGCTACGAGCAGTACTTC. Encoded protein: CASRLDSYEQYF.

This clone was recorded a few times. This chain uses TRBV19 with TRBJ1-2, with D possibly being TRBD1 (5 bases). This CDR3 has 13 residues. Trimming cost V 6 bases and J 8 bases, with 16 bases left between them. CDR1 and CDR2 (germline): LNHDA, SQIVND (reference sequence). Written as DNA, the CDR3 is TGTGCCAGTAGAGCCGGGACCTCTTCCGGCTACACCTTC. Its protein product is CASRAGTSSGYTF.